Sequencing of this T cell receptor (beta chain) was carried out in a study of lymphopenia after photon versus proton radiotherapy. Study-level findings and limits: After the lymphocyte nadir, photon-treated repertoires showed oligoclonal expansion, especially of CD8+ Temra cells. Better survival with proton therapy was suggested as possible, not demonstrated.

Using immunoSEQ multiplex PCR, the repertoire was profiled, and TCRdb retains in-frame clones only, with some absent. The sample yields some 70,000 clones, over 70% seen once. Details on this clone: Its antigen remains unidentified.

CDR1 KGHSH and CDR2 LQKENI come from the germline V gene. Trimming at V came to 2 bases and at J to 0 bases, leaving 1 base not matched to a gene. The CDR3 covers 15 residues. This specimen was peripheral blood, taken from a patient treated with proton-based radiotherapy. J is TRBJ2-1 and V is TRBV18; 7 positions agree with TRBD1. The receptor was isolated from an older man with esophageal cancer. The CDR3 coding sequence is TGTGCCAGCTCACCAACAGGGGACTCCTACAATGAGCAGTTCTTC. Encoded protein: CASSPTGDSYNEQFF.